The 27 T cell receptor beta chains reported below all come from one sample, sequenced in a study of response to subunit inactivated influenza vaccine. TCRdb reprocessed the RT-PCR reads with MiXCR, giving one entry per CDR3 protein. The data hold around 850,000 distinct CDR3 sequences, with around a sixth observed a single time. This specimen was PBMCs from blood, taken roughly 5 days after vaccination. These receptors originate from a man aged 45-65 years who received an inactivated influenza vaccine.

In its sample, this clonotype was seen a few times. The V gene is TRBV20-1, the J gene TRBJ1-2, with 9 bases matching TRBD1. CDR3 length equals 13 residues. V lost 0 bases and J lost 5; bases outside the gene matches: 1. Germline V gene data show CDR1 as DFQATT and CDR2 as SNEGSKA (reference sequence). CDR3 in amino acids: CSARETGGYGYTF. The CDR3, as DNA: TGCAGTGCTAGAGAGACAGGGGGGTATGGCTACACCTTC.

In this sample, this clonotype turned up many times. The genes are TRBV5-1 and TRBJ2-1; 9 nucleotides line up with TRBD2. The CDR3 is made up of 14 amino acids. J gave up 7 bases and V 0 bases, and 2 bases lay outside the gene matches. CDR1 is SGHRS and CDR2 is YFSETQ in the germline V gene. CDR3 region: CASSLALAGNEQFF. The CDR3 bases are TGCGCCAGCAGCTTGGCGCTAGCGGGAAATGAGCAGTTCTTC.

This clonotype was seen more than once but under ten times. This chain connects TRBV4-2 to TRBJ2-2, with 9 nucleotides matching TRBD2. There are 16 residues in the CDR3. Trimming at V came to 1 base and at J to 7 bases, leaving 7 bases not matched to a gene. Germline assignment: CDR1 LGHNA and CDR2 YNFKEQ. The CDR3 spells CASSQVAGGPVGELFF. For the CDR3, the DNA is TGTGCCAGCAGCCAAGTTGCGGGAGGGCCGGTCGGGGAGCTGTTTTTT.

In this sample, this clonotype turned up many times. The chain joins TRBV4-1 to TRBJ2-7; TRBD2 matches at 7 bases. The V segment lost 4 bases and the J segment 2 bases; nucleotides outside the gene matches: 14. The CDR3 is 17 residues long. Germline V gene lookup returns CDR1 MGHRA and CDR2 YSYEKL. CDR3 sequence: CASSPSRVVLAAYEQYF. CDR3 DNA: TGCGCCAGCAGCCCTTCGAGGGTTGTTCTAGCGGCCTACGAGCAGTACTTC.

This clonotype has more than one count but fewer than ten. This chain joins TRBV11-2 and TRBJ2-2; no clear D gene. CDR3 length equals 17 residues. CDR1 is SGHAT, CDR2 FQNNGV, per germline. Trimming left V 6 bases short and J 0 bases short, with 17 bases between. The CDR3 loop reads CASRAIRTATNTGELFF. CDR3 coding DNA: TGTGCCAGCAGGGCAATTAGAACGGCTACGAACACCGGGGAGCTGTTTTTT. The variable domain in full, with the rest retrieved from reference TRBV11-2 and TRBJ2-2, is EAGVAQSPRYKIIEKRQSVAFWCNPISGHATLYWYQQILGQGPKLLIQFQNNGVVDDSQLPKDRFSAERLKGVDSTLKIQPAKLEDSAVYLCASRAIRTATNTGELFFGEGSRLTVL.

On this clonotype itself: The junction and the germline gene differ at one end; a read error may be behind it. The chain carries TRBV7-7 and TRBJ2-7; 7 positions match TRBD1. The germline CDR1 and CDR2 sequences are SSHAT and FNYEAQ (reference sequence). CDR3 length equals 14 residues. The CDR3 reads CASSSGQDSYEQYF. In DNA, the CDR3 is TGTGCTAGCAGCTCCGGACAGGACTCCTACGAGCAGTACTTC.

The rearrangement joins TRBV3-1 to TRBJ1-3; D is ambiguous. The CDR3 runs to 12 residues. V lost 5 bases to trimming and J lost 11 bases, with 13 bases between them. Germline CDR1 reads LGHDT; CDR2 reads YNNKEL (reference sequence). In nucleotides, the CDR3 is TGTGCCAGCAGCTCGGACCGCCTGGCCATATATTTT. Translation: CASSSDRLAIYF.

This clonotype turned up a few times. V usage is TRBV10-3 and J usage is TRBJ2-7; 10 positions agree with TRBD2. This CDR3 is 16 amino acids long. V lost 10 bases, J lost 5 bases, and 17 bases stayed unmatched. Germline values: CDR1 ENHRY, CDR2 SYGVKD. The CDR3 DNA follows: TGTGCCACCCTCTCGACCAGCGGGAGGGACGCGCACGAGCAGTACTTC. Translating gives CATLSTSGRDAHEQYF.

The V call is TRBV6-5, the J call TRBJ1-1; D is ambiguous. The CDR3 is 13 amino acids. From germline, CDR1 is MNHEY and CDR2 SVGAGI. The V and J ends lost 5 bases and 0 bases respectively, with 7 bases between them. CDR3 protein: CASSTVMNTEAFF. The CDR3, as DNA: TGTGCCAGCAGTACTGTCATGAACACTGAAGCTTTCTTT.

This clonotype was seen more than once but under ten times. J is TRBJ2-3 and V is TRBV29-1; TRBD2 matches 7 bases. The CDR3 has 14 residues. Germline CDR1 SQVTM, CDR2 ANQGSEA. Trimming cost V 5 bases and J 2 bases; bases outside gene matches: 7. The CDR3 protein is CSVPPSGNTDTQYF. CDR3 nucleotide sequence: TGCAGCGTTCCGCCCAGCGGGAACACAGATACGCAGTATTTT.

The chain is built from TRBV7-9 and TRBJ2-7; 7 positions agree with TRBD1. The CDR3 consists of 16 residues. After removal of 2 bases from V and 3 bases from J, the junction contained 10 bases not matched to a gene. CDR1 is SEHNR, CDR2 FQNEAQ, per germline (reference sequence). The CDR3 is CASSLPPSGTDYEQYF. The DNA for the CDR3 is TGTGCCAGCAGCTTACCACCTTCCGGGACAGACTACGAGCAGTACTTC.

In this sample, this clonotype turned up a few times. CDR3 nucleotide sequence: TGTGCCAGCAGTTCCGCCGGGACAGGGGTGTACGAGCAGTACTTC. Its protein product is CASSSAGTGVYEQYF. This chain connects TRBV6-2 or TRBV6-3 to TRBJ2-7, with TRBD1 matching 10 bases. Germline CDR1 reads MNHEY; CDR2 reads SVGEGT. V lost 4 bases, J lost 4 bases, and 7 bases stayed unmatched. This CDR3 comprises 15 residues.

The rearrangement links TRBV12-3 or TRBV12-4 to TRBJ2-7, with a tentative D call TRBD1 (5 bases). There are 16 residues in the CDR3. With 5 bases removed from V and 0 bases from J, the gap between germline ends came to 17 bases. The CDR3 loop reads CASSGPWAGNSYEQYF. CDR3 DNA sequence: TGTGCCAGCAGTGGGCCATGGGCAGGGAACTCCTACGAGCAGTACTTC.

This clonotype was picked up a small number of times. The chain has TRBV5-1 and TRBJ1-6; perhaps TRBD1 as D (5 bases). Trimming shortened V by 0 bases and J by 2 bases, and 6 bases separated the two germline ends. The CDR3 has 15 residues. Germline-derived CDR1 and CDR2 are SGHRS and YFSETQ. The CDR3 bases are TGCGCCAGCAGCTTGGAGGGACCCTATAATTCACCCCTCCACTTT. Its translation: CASSLEGPYNSPLHF.

This clonotype was found a few times. The V call is TRBV6-5, the J call TRBJ2-3, with 9 bases lining up with TRBD2. Germline assignment: CDR1 MNHEY and CDR2 SVGAGI. The CDR3 has 14 amino acids. The V gene end was trimmed by 2 bases and the J gene end by 5 bases; junction bases not matched to a gene: 2. The DNA for the CDR3 is TGTGCCAGCAGTTACATTAGCGGGGGAGATACGCAGTATTTT. It yields the protein CASSYISGGDTQYF.

This clonotype has more than one count but fewer than ten. The chain has TRBV3-1 and TRBJ2-1, with D tentatively TRBD1 or TRBD2 (5 bases each). Trimming took off 8 bases at V and 0 bases at J, with 14 bases between the two ends. Germline CDR1 is LGHDT and CDR2 is YNNKEL (reference sequence). The CDR3 is 15 residues long. The CDR3 DNA reads TGTGCCAGCGGGGCCGGGGCTCGCTCCTACAATGAGCAGTTCTTC. Residues: CASGAGARSYNEQFF.

The table lists this clonotype with many counts. This chain connects TRBV12-3 or TRBV12-4 to TRBJ2-3; 9 bases match TRBD2. The CDR3 runs 15 residues. V trimming: 5 bases; J trimming: 4 bases; junction bases outside the gene matches: 7. CDR3 loop: CASSHGTSSPDTQYF. The CDR3 DNA reads TGTGCCAGCAGTCACGGGACTAGCAGCCCAGATACGCAGTATTTT.

This clonotype occurred many times. This sequence joins TRBV6-1 and TRBJ2-1; no clear D gene. Germline-derived CDR1 and CDR2 are MNHNS and SASEGT. Trimming removed 5 bases from V and 5 bases from J, with 13 bases in between. There are 14 residues in the CDR3. The CDR3 bases are TGTGCCAGCAGTACAGCCAGGTGGGACAATGAGCAGTTCTTC. Protein product: CASSTARWDNEQFF.

This rearrangement joins TRBV5-1 to TRBJ2-7; D may match TRBD1 or TRBD2 (5 bases each). V was clipped by 4 bases and J by 3 bases, with 11 bases between them. Germline V gene data show CDR1 as SGHRS and CDR2 as YFSETQ. This CDR3 comprises 13 residues. In DNA, the CDR3 is TGCGCCAGCAGCCCCCGGGACGGCTACGAGCAGTACTTC. This gives the protein CASSPRDGYEQYF.

This clonotype appeared a few times. The rearrangement joins TRBV19 to TRBJ2-1; TRBD2 is a possible D gene (6 bases). Looked up from germline, CDR1 is LNHDA and CDR2 is SQIVND (reference sequence). V was shortened by 5 bases and J by 2 bases, with 19 bases between the two germline ends. CDR3 length: 17 residues. Written as DNA, the CDR3 is TGTGCCAGTAGTGTTAGCCGGGGGACCATAGCCTACAATGAGCAGTTCTTC. This translates into CASSVSRGTIAYNEQFF.

This clonotype was detected a few times. The V gene is TRBV29-1, the J gene TRBJ2-5, with 7 nucleotides matching TRBD1. Germline V gives CDR1 SQVTM, CDR2 ANQGSEA. Trimming at V came to 2 bases and at J to 2 bases, leaving 2 bases not matched to a gene. The length of the CDR3 is 13 residues. This CDR3 reads CSVERDSQETQYF. The CDR3 bases are TGCAGCGTTGAAAGGGACAGTCAAGAGACCCAGTACTTC.

There are many counts of this clonotype. The rearrangement links TRBV7-2 to TRBJ2-7; 8 nucleotides match TRBD1. This CDR3 contains 13 residues. Germline V gene sequence: CDR1 SGHTA, CDR2 FQGNSA. V lost 5 bases, J lost 5 bases, and 5 bases stayed unmatched. CDR3 DNA sequence: TGTGCCAGCAGCCGACAGGGGCAGAACGAGCAGTACTTC. Its translation: CASSRQGQNEQYF.

The rearrangement links TRBV7-2 to TRBJ2-7; 7 nucleotides match TRBD2. This CDR3 is built from 15 residues. V lost 1 base to trimming and J lost 3 bases; unmatched junction nucleotides: 6. Per the germline V gene, CDR1 is SGHTA and CDR2 is FQGNSA. CDR3 amino acids: CASSLVAREDYEQYF. The CDR3, as DNA: TGTGCCAGCAGCTTAGTTGCACGGGAGGACTACGAGCAGTACTTC.

There are a few counts of this clonotype. The rearrangement links TRBV7-9 to TRBJ1-3; D not resolved. The V gene's germline CDR1 is SEHNR and CDR2 FQNEAQ (reference sequence). The CDR3 has 10 residues. V was cut by 5 bases and J by 7 bases, with 3 bases left in between. The CDR3 sequence is CASSINTIYF. CDR3 in DNA: TGTGCCAGCAGCATTAACACCATATATTTT.

The chain couples TRBV28 to TRBJ2-7; 7 bases are shared with TRBD1. The germline V gene encodes CDR1 MDHEN and CDR2 SYDVKM. The ends lost 4 bases at V and 5 bases at J; junction bases unmatched: 11. The CDR3 loop spans 15 amino acids. The CDR3 sequence is CASSSPGTALHEQYF. Written as DNA, the CDR3 is TGTGCCAGCAGTTCCCCCGGGACAGCTCTCCACGAGCAGTACTTC.

In this sample, this clonotype turned up a few times. The chain uses TRBV20-1 and TRBJ2-1, with 8 bases identical to TRBD1. Germline V lookup: CDR1 DFQATT, CDR2 SNEGSKA (reference sequence). V lost 3 bases to trimming and J lost 4 bases; unmatched junction nucleotides: 8. This CDR3 has 15 residues. The CDR3 DNA is TGCAGTGCTAGCTCGGGCAGGGGGCTTTACAATGAGCAGTTCTTC. Protein product: CSASSGRGLYNEQFF.

This chain uses TRBV20-1 with TRBJ1-4; D gene unclear. Trimming stripped 2 bases from V and 7 bases from J, with 8 bases between. Germline V gene sequence: CDR1 DFQATT, CDR2 SNEGSKA (reference sequence). The CDR3 contains 12 residues. This CDR3 reads CSARPDGEKLFF. The CDR3 DNA follows: TGCAGTGCTAGACCGGACGGTGAAAAACTGTTTTTT.